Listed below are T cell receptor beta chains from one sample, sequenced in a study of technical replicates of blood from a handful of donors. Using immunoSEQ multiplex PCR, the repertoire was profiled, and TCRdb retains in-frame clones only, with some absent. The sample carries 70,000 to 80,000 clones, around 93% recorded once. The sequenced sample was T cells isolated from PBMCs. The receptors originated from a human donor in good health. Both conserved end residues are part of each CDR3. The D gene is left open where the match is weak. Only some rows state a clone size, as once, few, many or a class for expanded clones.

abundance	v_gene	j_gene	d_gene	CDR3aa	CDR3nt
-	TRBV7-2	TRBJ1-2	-	CASSSLGRTNYGYTF	TGTGCCAGCAGCTCCCTGGGGAGGACTAACTATGGCTACACCTTC
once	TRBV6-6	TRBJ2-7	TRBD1	CASSDRGISYEQYF	TGTGCCAGCAGTGACAGGGGAATATCCTACGAGCAGTACTTC
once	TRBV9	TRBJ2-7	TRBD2	CASSPQAGTSGEQYF	TGTGCCAGCAGCCCCCAAGCCGGGACTAGCGGCGAGCAGTACTTC
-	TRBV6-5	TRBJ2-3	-	CATRQSTDTQYF	TGTGCCACCAGACAGTCCACAGATACGCAGTATTTT
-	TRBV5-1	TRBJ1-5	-	CASSLEGAPYMAQHF	TGCGCCAGCAGCTTGGAAGGGGCGCCTTATATGGCCCAGCATTTT
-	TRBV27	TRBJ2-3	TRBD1	CASSLSTGGADTQYF	TGTGCCAGCAGTTTATCGACAGGGGGAGCGGATACGCAGTATTTT
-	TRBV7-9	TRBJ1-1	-	CASSQNTEAFF	TGTGCCAGCAGCCAGAACACTGAAGCTTTCTTT
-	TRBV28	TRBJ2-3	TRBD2	CASSPSGRATDTQYF	TGTGCCAGCAGTCCTAGCGGGAGGGCCACAGATACGCAGTATTTT
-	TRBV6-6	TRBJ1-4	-	CASIGAGNEKLFF	TGTGCCAGCATAGGGGCAGGGAACGAAAAACTGTTTTTT
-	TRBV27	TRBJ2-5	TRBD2	CASSLYAQAGMETQYF	TGTGCCAGCAGTTTATATGCCCAAGCGGGGATGGAGACCCAGTACTTC
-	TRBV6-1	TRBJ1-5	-	CASSLQGSNQPQHF	TGTGCCAGCAGTTTACAGGGAAGCAATCAGCCCCAGCATTTT
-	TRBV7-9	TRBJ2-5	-	CASSRPSLPKETQYF	TGTGCCAGCAGCCGCCCTAGCTTACCCAAAGAGACCCAGTACTTC
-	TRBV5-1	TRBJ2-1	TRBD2	CASSAWGGSNPDEQFF	TGCGCCAGCAGCGCCTGGGGGGGGTCCAATCCGGATGAGCAGTTCTTC
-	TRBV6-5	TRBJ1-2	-	CASSFRPPPGYGYTF	TGTGCCAGCAGTTTTCGTCCTCCCCCGGGCTATGGCTACACCTTC
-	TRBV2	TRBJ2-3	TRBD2	CAGGLPLTDTQYF	TGTGCCGGGGGACTACCCCTAACAGATACGCAGTATTTT
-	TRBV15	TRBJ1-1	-	CATSRNSGDTEAFF	TGTGCCACCAGCAGAAACTCGGGGGATACTGAAGCTTTCTTT
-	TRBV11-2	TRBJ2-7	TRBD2	CASSLSSGRDEQYF	TGTGCCAGCAGCTTATCTAGCGGGAGGGACGAGCAGTACTTC
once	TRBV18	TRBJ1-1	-	CASSPLDRNTEAFF	TGTGCCAGCTCACCATTGGACAGGAACACTGAAGCTTTCTTT
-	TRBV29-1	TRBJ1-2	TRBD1	CSVEWTGRYGYTF	TGCAGCGTTGAATGGACAGGTCGTTATGGCTACACCTTC
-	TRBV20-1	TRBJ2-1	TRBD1	CSATKDRVDFF	TGCAGTGCTACAAAGGACAGGGTGGATTTCTTC
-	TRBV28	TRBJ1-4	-	CASSFEGQDEKLFF	TGTGCCAGCAGTTTCGAGGGTCAGGATGAAAAACTGTTTTTT
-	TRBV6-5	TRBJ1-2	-	CASRNQGHLMYGYTF	TGTGCCAGCAGGAACCAGGGGCACTTGATGTATGGCTACACCTTC
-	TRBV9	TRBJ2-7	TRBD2	CASSVGERGYEQYF	TGTGCCAGCAGCGTGGGCGAGCGGGGCTACGAGCAGTACTTC
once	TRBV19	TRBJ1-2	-	CASSIDLESYGQRDYGYTF	TGTGCCAGTAGTATAGACTTAGAATCGTACGGACAAAGAGACTATGGCTACACCTTC
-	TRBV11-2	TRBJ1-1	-	CASSLAYTEAFF	TGTGCCAGCAGCTTAGCCTACACTGAAGCTTTCTTT
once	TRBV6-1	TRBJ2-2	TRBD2	CASSELSGRDTGELFF	TGTGCCAGCAGTGAACTTAGCGGGAGAGACACCGGGGAGCTGTTTTTT
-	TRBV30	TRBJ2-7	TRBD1	CAWSGPGTGLYEQYF	TGTGCCTGGAGTGGGCCCGGGACAGGGTTGTACGAGCAGTACTTC
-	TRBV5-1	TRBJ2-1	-	CASSYTGAYNEQFF	TGCGCCAGCAGCTATACCGGGGCCTACAATGAGCAGTTCTTC
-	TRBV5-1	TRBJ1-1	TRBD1	CATSSGTGNTEAFF	TGCGCCACCTCGTCGGGGACAGGGAACACTGAAGCTTTCTTT
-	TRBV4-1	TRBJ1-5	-	CASSQGGAGGNQPQHF	TGCGCCAGCAGCCAAGGGGGGGCGGGAGGCAATCAGCCCCAGCATTTT
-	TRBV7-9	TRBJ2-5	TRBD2	CASSLISGGRETQYF	TGTGCCAGCAGCTTAATTAGCGGGGGCCGGGAGACCCAGTACTTC